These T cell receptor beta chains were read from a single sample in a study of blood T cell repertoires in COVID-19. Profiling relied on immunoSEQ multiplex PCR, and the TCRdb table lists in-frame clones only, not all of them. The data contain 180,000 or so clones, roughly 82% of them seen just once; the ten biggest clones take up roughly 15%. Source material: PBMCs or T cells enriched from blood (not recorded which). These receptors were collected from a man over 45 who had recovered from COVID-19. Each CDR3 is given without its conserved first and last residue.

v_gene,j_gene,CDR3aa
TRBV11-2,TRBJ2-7,ASSLTQAGGRNEQY
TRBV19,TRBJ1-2,ASSSRGGNYGYT
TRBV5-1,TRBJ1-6,ASSLSGAANSPLH
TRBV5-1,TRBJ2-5,ASSPGLAGNQETQY
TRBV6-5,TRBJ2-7,ASNPGAGGEQY
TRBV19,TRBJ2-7,ARGSGQVYEQY
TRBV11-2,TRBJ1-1,ASSLATGEAF
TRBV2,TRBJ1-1,ASSVLGDNTEAF
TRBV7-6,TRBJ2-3,ASSLPPDTQY
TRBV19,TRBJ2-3,ASSPSSGSDTQY
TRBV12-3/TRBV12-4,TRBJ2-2,AITGRGPGELF